This is a list of T cell receptor beta chains from one sample in a study of T cell changes during pregnancy in multiple sclerosis. TCRdb keeps only in-frame clones here, not all; method: immunoSEQ multiplex PCR. The repertoire holds tens of thousands of clones, with about 90% as singletons. The sample consisted of CD8+ T cells from peripheral blood mononuclear cells, taken in the third trimester of pregnancy. These receptors were collected from a female donor with multiple sclerosis, enrolled in a pregnancy study. CDR3s include the opening cysteine and the closing phenylalanine or tryptophan. Each record gives: V gene, D gene, J gene, clone size, CDR3 DNA, CDR3 protein. A D gene is named only where the DNA matches it firmly. Expanded clones get a size class; other rows say once, few or many, or leave the size out.

v_call: TRBV4-3; d_call: TRBD2; j_call: TRBJ2-2; clone_size: NA; cdr3_nt: TGCGCCAGCAGCCAAGATTCGCTAGCGGGGACCGGGGAGCTGTTTTTT; cdr3_aa: CASSQDSLAGTGELFF
v_call: TRBV5-4; d_call: TRBD1; j_call: TRBJ1-2; clone_size: NA; cdr3_nt: TGTGCCAGCGACCCAGGGGGACAAGGCTACACCTTC; cdr3_aa: CASDPGGQGYTF
v_call: TRBV11-2; d_call: TRBD2; j_call: TRBJ2-3; clone_size: NA; cdr3_nt: TGTGCCAGCAGCTTAGGCGGGGGGCGAGCAGATACGCAGTATTTT; cdr3_aa: CASSLGGGRADTQYF
v_call: TRBV6-1; d_call: NA; j_call: TRBJ1-5; clone_size: NA; cdr3_nt: TGTGCCAGCCGAGGGGGAAGCAATCAGCCCCAGCATTTT; cdr3_aa: CASRGGSNQPQHF
v_call: TRBV15; d_call: TRBD1; j_call: TRBJ2-7; clone_size: NA; cdr3_nt: TGTGCCACCAGCAGAGAGAGACAGGGGAGCTCCTACGAGCAGTACTTC; cdr3_aa: CATSRERQGSSYEQYF
v_call: TRBV9; d_call: NA; j_call: TRBJ2-2; clone_size: NA; cdr3_nt: TGTGCCAGCAGCGTAGCTGCAGCTAGCCTGAACACCGGGGAGCTGTTTTTT; cdr3_aa: CASSVAAASLNTGELFF
v_call: TRBV4-3; d_call: NA; j_call: TRBJ1-2; clone_size: NA; cdr3_nt: TGCGCCAGCAGCCAAGATCCCACTGTTACTAATGGCTACACCTTC; cdr3_aa: CASSQDPTVTNGYTF
v_call: TRBV5-6; d_call: TRBD1; j_call: TRBJ2-1; clone_size: once; cdr3_nt: TGTGCCAGCAGCCGGGGACAGTTTGGCAATGAGCAGTTCTTC; cdr3_aa: CASSRGQFGNEQFF
v_call: TRBV9; d_call: NA; j_call: TRBJ2-1; clone_size: NA; cdr3_nt: TGTGCCAGCACCGGCGGGGGCCTCTACAATGAGCAGTTCTTC; cdr3_aa: CASTGGGLYNEQFF
v_call: TRBV9; d_call: NA; j_call: TRBJ2-7; clone_size: NA; cdr3_nt: TGTGCCAGCAGCGCCTTCACCGGGATAGGAGAGCAGTACTTC; cdr3_aa: CASSAFTGIGEQYF
v_call: TRBV30; d_call: NA; j_call: TRBJ2-1; clone_size: NA; cdr3_nt: TGTGCCTGGAGTCCGGACACAGGGGGGGCGGACAATGAGCAGTTCTTC; cdr3_aa: CAWSPDTGGADNEQFF
v_call: TRBV4-1; d_call: NA; j_call: TRBJ1-2; clone_size: NA; cdr3_nt: TGCGCCAGCAGCCCCGCAGGGGCATCGGATGGCTACACCTTC; cdr3_aa: CASSPAGASDGYTF
v_call: TRBV5-6; d_call: NA; j_call: TRBJ2-3; clone_size: NA; cdr3_nt: TGTGCCAGCAGCGTTCAAACAGGTAGCACAGATACGCAGTATTTT; cdr3_aa: CASSVQTGSTDTQYF
v_call: TRBV7-6; d_call: TRBD1; j_call: TRBJ2-3; clone_size: NA; cdr3_nt: TGTGCCAGCAGCTCCAGACAGGGGTACACAGATACGCAGTATTTT; cdr3_aa: CASSSRQGYTDTQYF
v_call: TRBV4-3; d_call: NA; j_call: TRBJ2-3; clone_size: NA; cdr3_nt: TGCGCCAGCAGCCAAGATTTGGGGGCTACAGATACGCAGTATTTT; cdr3_aa: CASSQDLGATDTQYF
v_call: TRBV10-3; d_call: TRBD2; j_call: TRBJ2-3; clone_size: NA; cdr3_nt: TGTGCCATCAGTGGCCGGGGGGGAGCAGATACGCAGTATTTT; cdr3_aa: CAISGRGGADTQYF
v_call: TRBV11-3; d_call: TRBD1; j_call: TRBJ2-2; clone_size: NA; cdr3_nt: TGTGCCAGCAGCTCTGACAGGGGGGTCACCGGGGAGCTGTTTTTT; cdr3_aa: CASSSDRGVTGELFF
v_call: TRBV13; d_call: NA; j_call: TRBJ2-5; clone_size: NA; cdr3_nt: TGTGCCAGCAGCTCCTTCAGGGTCCAAGAGACCCAGTACTTC; cdr3_aa: CASSSFRVQETQYF
v_call: TRBV5-1; d_call: NA; j_call: TRBJ2-5; clone_size: NA; cdr3_nt: TGCGCCAGCAGCTTCAGCTCGCTTGACAGGACGGAGACCCAGTACTTC; cdr3_aa: CASSFSSLDRTETQYF
v_call: TRBV7-7; d_call: NA; j_call: TRBJ2-3; clone_size: NA; cdr3_nt: TGTGCTAGCAGCTTAGTAAGGGGGGATACGCAGTATTTT; cdr3_aa: CASSLVRGDTQYF
v_call: TRBV27; d_call: NA; j_call: TRBJ2-7; clone_size: NA; cdr3_nt: TGTGCCAGCAGTCTTAACCACGTCGGCTACGAGCAGTACTTC; cdr3_aa: CASSLNHVGYEQYF
v_call: TRBV7-6; d_call: NA; j_call: TRBJ2-7; clone_size: NA; cdr3_nt: TGTGCCAGCAGCGGCGCCCAGGGTTCCGAGCAGTACTTC; cdr3_aa: CASSGAQGSEQYF
v_call: TRBV6-6; d_call: NA; j_call: TRBJ2-3; clone_size: NA; cdr3_nt: TGTGCCAGCAGTCCTACCTGGGGGCAGAGCACAGATACGCAGTATTTT; cdr3_aa: CASSPTWGQSTDTQYF
v_call: TRBV19; d_call: NA; j_call: TRBJ1-1; clone_size: NA; cdr3_nt: TGTGCCAGTAGTATAAGCGGTTCCACTGAAGCTTTCTTT; cdr3_aa: CASSISGSTEAFF
v_call: TRBV7-9; d_call: NA; j_call: TRBJ2-1; clone_size: NA; cdr3_nt: TGTGCCAGCAGCTTAGAGAGTATGGATGAGCAGTTCTTC; cdr3_aa: CASSLESMDEQFF
v_call: TRBV6-5; d_call: NA; j_call: TRBJ2-7; clone_size: NA; cdr3_nt: TGTGCCAGCAGTGGGGCGGGGACCTACGAGCAGTACTTC; cdr3_aa: CASSGAGTYEQYF
v_call: TRBV4-3; d_call: TRBD1; j_call: TRBJ2-2; clone_size: medium-sized; cdr3_nt: TGCGCCAGCAGCCAAGAGCAGACAGGGACCACCGGGGAGCTGTTTTTT; cdr3_aa: CASSQEQTGTTGELFF
v_call: TRBV11-3; d_call: TRBD1; j_call: TRBJ1-3; clone_size: NA; cdr3_nt: TGTGCCAGCAGCCTCGACAGGGGGAGTGGAAACACCATATATTTT; cdr3_aa: CASSLDRGSGNTIYF
v_call: TRBV27; d_call: NA; j_call: TRBJ2-7; clone_size: NA; cdr3_nt: TGTGCCAGCAGCCCAGGGGCAGGGAGCTCCTACGAGCAGTACTTC; cdr3_aa: CASSPGAGSSYEQYF
v_call: TRBV6-4; d_call: NA; j_call: TRBJ2-1; clone_size: NA; cdr3_nt: TGTGCCAGCAGTGTATCACTTGGCTACAATGAGCAGTTCTTC; cdr3_aa: CASSVSLGYNEQFF
v_call: TRBV4-3; d_call: NA; j_call: TRBJ2-7; clone_size: NA; cdr3_nt: TGCGCCAGCAGCCAAGACCCCGGCGGGGCGGACGAGCAGTACTTC; cdr3_aa: CASSQDPGGADEQYF
v_call: TRBV15; d_call: NA; j_call: TRBJ2-3; clone_size: NA; cdr3_nt: TGTGCCTCCCGTCAGCCGGGGATCACAGATACGCAGTATTTT; cdr3_aa: CASRQPGITDTQYF
v_call: TRBV19; d_call: NA; j_call: TRBJ2-7; clone_size: NA; cdr3_nt: TGTGCCAGTAGTTCATGGACAGAAGGGGAGTCCTACGAGCAGTACTTC; cdr3_aa: CASSSWTEGESYEQYF
v_call: TRBV27; d_call: TRBD1; j_call: TRBJ1-1; clone_size: once; cdr3_nt: TGTGCCAGCAGGACAGGGGTTGTAGGGACTGAAGCTTTCTTT; cdr3_aa: CASRTGVVGTEAFF
v_call: TRBV7-3; d_call: NA; j_call: TRBJ1-1; clone_size: once; cdr3_nt: TGTGCCAGCAGCTCGAACCCAGCCGTCGACAGCACTGAAGCTTTCTTT; cdr3_aa: CASSSNPAVDSTEAFF
v_call: TRBV11-2; d_call: NA; j_call: TRBJ2-3; clone_size: once; cdr3_nt: TGTGCCAGCAGCTTGGCCCCCGCAGATACGCAGTATTTT; cdr3_aa: CASSLAPADTQYF
v_call: TRBV7-7; d_call: TRBD1; j_call: TRBJ1-1; clone_size: NA; cdr3_nt: TGTGCCAGCAGCTTAGAAAGGGGGCGCGGGTTT; cdr3_aa: CASSLERGRGF
v_call: TRBV4-3; d_call: NA; j_call: TRBJ1-1; clone_size: NA; cdr3_nt: TGCGCCAGCAGCCAAGATCGGGGGGGGAACCTGAACACTGAAGCTTTCTTT; cdr3_aa: CASSQDRGGNLNTEAFF
v_call: TRBV18; d_call: NA; j_call: TRBJ2-7; clone_size: NA; cdr3_nt: TGTGCCAGCTCACCACCGAACAGGGCCGAGCAGTACTTC; cdr3_aa: CASSPPNRAEQYF
v_call: TRBV12-5; d_call: NA; j_call: TRBJ1-5; clone_size: NA; cdr3_nt: TGTGCTAGTGGTTCGACACAGGATTATAGCAATCAGCCCCAGCATTTT; cdr3_aa: CASGSTQDYSNQPQHF
v_call: TRBV11-2; d_call: NA; j_call: TRBJ2-7; clone_size: NA; cdr3_nt: TGTGCCAGCAGCTTAGCTGTAGCCGGGACACTGAAGTACGAGCAGTACTTC; cdr3_aa: CASSLAVAGTLKYEQYF
v_call: TRBV9; d_call: TRBD2; j_call: TRBJ2-3; clone_size: NA; cdr3_nt: TGTGCCAGCCGGAGGGCGGGGGACACAGATACGCAGTATTTT; cdr3_aa: CASRRAGDTDTQYF
v_call: TRBV2; d_call: NA; j_call: TRBJ1-1; clone_size: NA; cdr3_nt: TGTGCCAGCAGTGAGGGGAAACGGGGTGAAGCTTTCTTT; cdr3_aa: CASSEGKRGEAFF
v_call: TRBV4-1; d_call: NA; j_call: TRBJ2-7; clone_size: NA; cdr3_nt: TGCGCCAGCAGCCATGTCGGGTTCGGTTCCTACGAGCAGTACTTC; cdr3_aa: CASSHVGFGSYEQYF
v_call: TRBV5-8; d_call: TRBD1; j_call: TRBJ1-5; clone_size: NA; cdr3_nt: TGTGCCAGCAGCTTGACAAAGGGGGCTCTTCAGCCCCAGCATTTT; cdr3_aa: CASSLTKGALQPQHF
v_call: TRBV2; d_call: TRBD2; j_call: TRBJ2-3; clone_size: NA; cdr3_nt: TGTGCCAGCAGTGATGAGGTCGGCGGGGGGTACACAGATACGCAGTATTTT; cdr3_aa: CASSDEVGGGYTDTQYF
v_call: TRBV10-3; d_call: NA; j_call: TRBJ2-2; clone_size: NA; cdr3_nt: TGTGCCATCAGTGAAGATGGGGCAGTGGCCGGGGAGCTGTTTTTT; cdr3_aa: CAISEDGAVAGELFF
v_call: TRBV7-9; d_call: TRBD1; j_call: TRBJ2-5; clone_size: NA; cdr3_nt: TGTGCCAGCAGACCCGGGACAGGGTCTGGGACCCAGTACTTC; cdr3_aa: CASRPGTGSGTQYF
v_call: TRBV6-1; d_call: NA; j_call: TRBJ2-1; clone_size: NA; cdr3_nt: TGTGCCAGCAGTGATTGGGGCCTTCGATTTTCCTATGAGCAGTTCTTC; cdr3_aa: CASSDWGLRFSYEQFF
v_call: TRBV4-1; d_call: TRBD1; j_call: TRBJ1-2; clone_size: once; cdr3_nt: TGCGCCAGCAGCCAAGATACGGTTACAGGGGCTGGTTATGGCTACACCTTC; cdr3_aa: CASSQDTVTGAGYGYTF
v_call: TRBV5-1; d_call: TRBD2; j_call: TRBJ2-3; clone_size: NA; cdr3_nt: TGCGCCAGCAGCCCCGGACTAGGTGGGGCCACAGATACGCAGTATTTT; cdr3_aa: CASSPGLGGATDTQYF